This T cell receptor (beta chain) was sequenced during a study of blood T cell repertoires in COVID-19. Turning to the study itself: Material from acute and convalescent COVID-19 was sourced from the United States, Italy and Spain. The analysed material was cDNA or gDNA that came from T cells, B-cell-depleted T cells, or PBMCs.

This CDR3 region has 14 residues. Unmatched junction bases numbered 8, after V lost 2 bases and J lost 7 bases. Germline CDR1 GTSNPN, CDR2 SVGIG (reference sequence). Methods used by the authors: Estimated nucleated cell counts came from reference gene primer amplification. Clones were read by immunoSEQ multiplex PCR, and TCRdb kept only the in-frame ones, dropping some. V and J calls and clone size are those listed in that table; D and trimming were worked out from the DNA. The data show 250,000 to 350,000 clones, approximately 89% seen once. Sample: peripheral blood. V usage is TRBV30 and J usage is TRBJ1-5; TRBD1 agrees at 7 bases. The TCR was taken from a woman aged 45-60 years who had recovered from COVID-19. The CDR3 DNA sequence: TGTGCCTGGAGTAATAGACAGGGTTCACAGCCCCAGCATTTT. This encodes CAWSNRQGSQPQHF.